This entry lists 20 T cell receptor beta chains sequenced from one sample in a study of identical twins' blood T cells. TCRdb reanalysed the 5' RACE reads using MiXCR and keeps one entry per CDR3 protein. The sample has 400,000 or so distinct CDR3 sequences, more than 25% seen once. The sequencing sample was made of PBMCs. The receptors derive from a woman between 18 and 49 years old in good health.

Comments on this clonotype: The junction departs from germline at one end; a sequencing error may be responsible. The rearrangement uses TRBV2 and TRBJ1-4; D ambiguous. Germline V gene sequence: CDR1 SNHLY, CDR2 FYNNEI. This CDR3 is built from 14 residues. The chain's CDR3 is CASSEAAANEKPFF. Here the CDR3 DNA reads TGTGCCAGCAGTGAGGCGGCGGCTAATGAAAAACCGTTTTTT.

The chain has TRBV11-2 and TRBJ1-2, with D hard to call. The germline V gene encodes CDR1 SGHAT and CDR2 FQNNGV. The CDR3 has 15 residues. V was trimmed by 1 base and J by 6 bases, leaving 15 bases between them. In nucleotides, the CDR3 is TGTGCCAGCAGCTTAGTGGCGGGGTTTGGAGATGGCTACACCTTC. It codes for CASSLVAGFGDGYTF.

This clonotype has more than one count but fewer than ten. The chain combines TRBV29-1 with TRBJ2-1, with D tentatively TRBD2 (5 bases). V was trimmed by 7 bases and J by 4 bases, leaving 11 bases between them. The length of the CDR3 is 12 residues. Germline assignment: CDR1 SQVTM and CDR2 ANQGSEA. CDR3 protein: CSAGREYNEQFF. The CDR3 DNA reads TGCAGCGCTGGCCGGGAATACAATGAGCAGTTCTTC.

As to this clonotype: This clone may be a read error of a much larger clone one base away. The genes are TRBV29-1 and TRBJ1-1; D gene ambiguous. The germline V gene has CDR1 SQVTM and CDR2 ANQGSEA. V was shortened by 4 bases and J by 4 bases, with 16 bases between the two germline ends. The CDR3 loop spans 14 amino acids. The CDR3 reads CSVVPRRDSTEAFF. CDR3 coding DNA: TGCAGCGTTGTCCCCAGGCGCGATAGCACTGAAGCTTTCTTT.

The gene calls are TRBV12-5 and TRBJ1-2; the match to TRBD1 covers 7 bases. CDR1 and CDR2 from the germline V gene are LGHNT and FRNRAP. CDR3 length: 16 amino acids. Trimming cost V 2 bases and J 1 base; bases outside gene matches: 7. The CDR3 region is CASGLRGQDFNYGYTF. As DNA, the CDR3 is TGTGCTAGTGGTTTGCGTGGACAGGACTTTAACTATGGCTACACCTTC.

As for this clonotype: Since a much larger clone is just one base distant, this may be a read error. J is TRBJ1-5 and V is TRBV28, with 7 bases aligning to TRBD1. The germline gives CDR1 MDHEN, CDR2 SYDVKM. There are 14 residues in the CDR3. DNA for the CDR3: TGTACCAGCAGTTTATCACAGGGGAATCAGCCCCAGCATTTT. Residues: CTSSLSQGNQPQHF.

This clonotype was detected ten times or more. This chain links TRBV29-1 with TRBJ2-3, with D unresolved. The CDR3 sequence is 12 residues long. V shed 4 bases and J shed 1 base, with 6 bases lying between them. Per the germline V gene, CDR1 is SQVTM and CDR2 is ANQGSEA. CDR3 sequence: CSVGARTDTQYF. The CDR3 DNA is TGCAGCGTTGGGGCCCGCACAGATACGCAGTATTTT.

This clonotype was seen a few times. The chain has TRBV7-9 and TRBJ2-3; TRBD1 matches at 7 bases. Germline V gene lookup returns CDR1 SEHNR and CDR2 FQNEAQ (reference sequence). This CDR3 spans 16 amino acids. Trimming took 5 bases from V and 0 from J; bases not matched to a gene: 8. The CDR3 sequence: CASSLDRASSTDTQYF. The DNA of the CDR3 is TGTGCCAGCAGCCTAGACAGGGCATCTAGCACAGATACGCAGTATTTT.

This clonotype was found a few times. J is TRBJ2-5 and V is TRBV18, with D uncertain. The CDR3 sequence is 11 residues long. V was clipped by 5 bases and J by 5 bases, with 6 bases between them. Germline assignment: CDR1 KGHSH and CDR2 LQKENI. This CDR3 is CASSTTETQYF. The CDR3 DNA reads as TGTGCCAGCTCAACGACCGAGACCCAGTACTTC.

As DNA, the CDR3 is TGTGCCAGCAGCCTGACAGCGGGATTTGGCTGGGATACGCAGTATTTT. It encodes CASSLTAGFGWDTQYF. V gene TRBV11-2 combines with J gene TRBJ2-3; TRBD2 aligns across 7 bases. V lost 5 bases, J lost 6 bases, and 14 bases stayed unmatched. The length of the CDR3 is 16 residues. CDR1 and CDR2 (germline): SGHAT, FQNNGV.

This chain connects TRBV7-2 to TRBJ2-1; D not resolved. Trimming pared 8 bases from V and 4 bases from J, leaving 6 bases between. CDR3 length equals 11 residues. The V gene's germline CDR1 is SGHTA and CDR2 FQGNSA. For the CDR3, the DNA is TGTGCCAGCCAGCTTTACAATGAGCAGTTCTTC. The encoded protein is CASQLYNEQFF. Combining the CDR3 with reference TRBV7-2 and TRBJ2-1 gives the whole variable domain GAGVSQSPSNKVTEKGKDVELRCDPISGHTALYWYRQSLGQGLEFLIYFQGNSAPDKSGLPSDRFSAERTGGSVSTLTIQRTQQEDSAVYLCASQLYNEQFFGPGTRLTVL.

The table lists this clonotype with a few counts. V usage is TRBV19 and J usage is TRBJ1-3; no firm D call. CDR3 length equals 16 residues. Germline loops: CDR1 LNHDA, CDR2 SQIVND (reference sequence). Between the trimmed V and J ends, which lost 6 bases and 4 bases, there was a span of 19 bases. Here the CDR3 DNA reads TGTGCCAGTAGGATTTCTGATTCCTTCATCGGAAACACCATATATTTT. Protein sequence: CASRISDSFIGNTIYF.

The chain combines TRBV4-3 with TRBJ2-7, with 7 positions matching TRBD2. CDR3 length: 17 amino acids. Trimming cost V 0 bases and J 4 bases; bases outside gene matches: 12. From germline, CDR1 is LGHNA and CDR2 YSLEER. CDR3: CASSQESHLPSGYEQYF. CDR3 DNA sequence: TGCGCCAGCAGCCAAGAGTCCCACCTTCCTAGCGGTTACGAGCAGTACTTC.

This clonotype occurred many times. CDR3 in amino acids: CASSLAVITEQYF. CDR3 in DNA: TGTGCCAGCAGCTTAGCGGTCATAACTGAGCAGTACTTC. V and J are TRBV7-9 and TRBJ2-7; D uncertain. The CDR3 contains 13 residues. Germline V lookup: CDR1 SEHNR, CDR2 FQNEAQ (reference sequence). V was clipped by 0 bases and J by 7 bases, with 10 bases between them.

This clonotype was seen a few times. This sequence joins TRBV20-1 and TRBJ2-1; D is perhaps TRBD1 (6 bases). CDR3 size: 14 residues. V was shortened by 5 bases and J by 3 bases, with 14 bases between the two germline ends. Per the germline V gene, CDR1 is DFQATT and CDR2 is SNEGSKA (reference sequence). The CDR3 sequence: CSAPPGVLYNEQFF. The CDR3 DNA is TGCAGTGCTCCCCCAGGGGTCCTCTACAATGAGCAGTTCTTC.

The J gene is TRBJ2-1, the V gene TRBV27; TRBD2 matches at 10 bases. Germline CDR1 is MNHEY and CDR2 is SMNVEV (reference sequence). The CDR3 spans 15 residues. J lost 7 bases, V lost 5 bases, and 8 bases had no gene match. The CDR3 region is CASSITSGVVNEQFF. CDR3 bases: TGTGCCAGCAGTATTACTAGCGGGGTGGTGAATGAGCAGTTCTTC.

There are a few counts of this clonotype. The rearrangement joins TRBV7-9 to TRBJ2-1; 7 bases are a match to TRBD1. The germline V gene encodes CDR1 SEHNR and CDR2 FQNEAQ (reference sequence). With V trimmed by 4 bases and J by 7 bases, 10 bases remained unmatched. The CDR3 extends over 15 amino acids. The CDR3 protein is CASSYTDRALNEQFF. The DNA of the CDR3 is TGTGCCAGCAGCTACACAGACAGGGCACTTAATGAGCAGTTCTTC.

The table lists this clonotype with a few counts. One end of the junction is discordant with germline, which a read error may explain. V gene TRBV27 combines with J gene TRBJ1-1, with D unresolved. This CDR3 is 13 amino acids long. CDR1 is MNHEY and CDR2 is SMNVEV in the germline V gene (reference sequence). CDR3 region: CASSDRWSTETFF. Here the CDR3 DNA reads TGTGCCAGCTCGGACCGGTGGAGCACTGAAACTTTCTTT.

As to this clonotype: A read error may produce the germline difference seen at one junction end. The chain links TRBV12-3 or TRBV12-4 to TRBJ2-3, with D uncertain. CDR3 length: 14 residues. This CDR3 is CANSLNLPTDTQYF. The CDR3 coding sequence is TGTGCCAACAGTTTAAATCTTCCCACAGACACGCAGTATTTT.

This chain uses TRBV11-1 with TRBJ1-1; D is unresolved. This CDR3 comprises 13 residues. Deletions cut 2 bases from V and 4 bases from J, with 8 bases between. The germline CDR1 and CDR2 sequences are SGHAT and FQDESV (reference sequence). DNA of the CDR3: TGTGCCAGCAGCTTAAGCCCCAGCACTGAAGCTTTCTTT. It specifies CASSLSPSTEAFF.